Detailed here is one TCR beta chain. The antigen remains undetermined. The record originates from a study of cytomegalovirus exposure and HLA in healthy donors. Study-wide findings and caveats: Rates of TCR association differed by HLA locus in a later analysis, with DRB1 highest and HLA-C lowest. A few V segments could not be told apart, such as TRBV6-2 and TRBV6-3, and were left out.

The CDR3 sequence is 15 residues long. Per the germline V gene, CDR1 is KGHSH and CDR2 is LQKENI. PCR used 60 Vbeta primers and 13 Jbeta primers. Profiling relied on immunoSEQ multiplex PCR, and the TCRdb table lists in-frame clones only, not all of them. The sample holds over 90,000 clones, about 81% seen once. The receptor comes from a middle-aged man in good health and CMV-seropositive. Sequencing was done on a sample of PBMCs. The chain has TRBV18 and TRBJ2-5; the D gene is possibly TRBD1 (5 bases). TRBJ2-7 matches the DNA end more closely, so the J call is doubtful. CDR3 sequence (DNA): TGTGCCAGCTCACCCCAGCGACAGAAATCCTACGAGCAGTACTTC. This sequence encodes CASSPQRQKSYEQYF.